This T cell receptor (beta chain) was identified in a study of early stage breast cancer tumors. For the study at large: Most invasive tumors, about 75% of the 16, were ER+/PR+/HER2-. The ER+/PR+/HER2- tumors included about 8 ductal and a handful of lobular carcinomas. Regarding the study as a whole: Blood repertoires resembled normal breast more than tumor.

Profiling relied on immunoSEQ multiplex PCR, and the TCRdb table lists in-frame clones only, not all of them. Altogether under 4,500 clones are present, roughly 64% being singletons, with the ten largest covering around 20%. V lost 5 bases to trimming and J lost 8 bases, with 18 bases between them. Germline V CDR1 and CDR2: SGHTA, FQGNSA. The CDR3 is 14 residues long. This clone appeared a single time. Its antigen is undetermined. The rearrangement joins TRBV7-2 to TRBJ1-2, with D perhaps TRBD1 (5 bases). The TCR sequence derives from a person in their 40s with breast cancer. Input material: breast tumor tissue. The CDR3 DNA sequence: TGTGCCAGCAGCCTGCGGGCCCTGGGGGGGGGCTACACCTTC. As protein: CASSLRALGGGYTF. The entire variable domain, with the rest obtained from reference TRBV7-2 and TRBJ1-2, is as follows: GAGVSQSPSNKVTEKGKDVELRCDPISGHTALYWYRQSLGQGLEFLIYFQGNSAPDKSGLPSDRFSAERTGGSVSTLTIQRTQQEDSAVYLCASSLRALGGGYTFGSGTRLTVV.